This T cell receptor (beta chain) was retrieved from a study of human T cells and chemical hapten exposure. Study-wide findings and caveats: DPC sensitization left the count of TCRs above 1 in 1000 unchanged.

Germline lookup yields CDR1 MNHEY and CDR2 SVGEGT. V lost 2 bases, J lost 3 bases, and 7 bases stayed unmatched. This CDR3 is 16 amino acids long. This sample's time point: patch test 3, about 24 weeks after DPC sensitization. As to treatment: therapeutic diphenylcyclopropenone sensitization with weekly scalp DPC. Total RNA was isolated from unfractionated whole blood. As to this clonotype: Its matching antigen is unknown.

Source study methods: Counts of TCRs in each sample centred on a median of roughly 89,000 and extended from around 25,000 to 690,000. TCRdb independently ran MiXCR on the RACE reads; one entry per CDR3 protein. V and J calls and clone size were set by TCRdb, not the authors. The repertoire holds around 110,000 distinct CDR3 sequences, with about 10% as singletons. Sample: whole blood, taken in connection with sensitization to the hapten diphenylcyclopropenone (DPC). V usage is TRBV6-2 or TRBV6-3 and J usage is TRBJ1-5; TRBD1 agrees at 7 bases. This receptor was obtained from a woman aged 50 to 60 with alopecia areata. Some clones in this sample may be carry-over from other donors' samples. CDR3 sequence: CASSYGGRGPNQPQHF. The CDR3 DNA is TGTGCCAGCAGTTACGGTGGAAGGGGGCCCAATCAGCCCCAGCATTTT.